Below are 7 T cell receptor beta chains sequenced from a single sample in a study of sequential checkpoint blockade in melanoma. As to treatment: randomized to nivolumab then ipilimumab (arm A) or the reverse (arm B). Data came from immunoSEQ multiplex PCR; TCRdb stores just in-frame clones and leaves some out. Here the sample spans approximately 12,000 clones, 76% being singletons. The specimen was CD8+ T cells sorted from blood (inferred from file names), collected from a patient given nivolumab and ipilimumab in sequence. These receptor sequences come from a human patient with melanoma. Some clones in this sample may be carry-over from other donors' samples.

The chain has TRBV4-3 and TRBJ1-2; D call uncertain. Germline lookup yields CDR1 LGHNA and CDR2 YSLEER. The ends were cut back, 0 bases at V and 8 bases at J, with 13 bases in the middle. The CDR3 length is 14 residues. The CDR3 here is CASSQDRGGHGYTF. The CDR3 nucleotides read TGCGCCAGCAGCCAAGATCGGGGAGGGCACGGCTACACCTTC.

CDR3 sequence (DNA): TGCGCCAGCAGCTTCAGGGGACAGGACTCCTACGAGCAGTACTTC. Its protein product is CASSFRGQDSYEQYF. V is TRBV5-1 and J is TRBJ2-7; 8 nucleotides agree with TRBD1. Germline V CDR1 and CDR2: SGHRS, YFSETQ. The V gene end was trimmed by 2 bases and the J gene end by 0 bases; junction bases not matched to a gene: 4. The CDR3 length is 15 residues. The full variable domain, in which reference TRBV5-1 and TRBJ2-7 provide the parts outside the CDR3, is KAGVTQTPRYLIKTRGQQVTLSCSPISGHRSVSWYQQTPGQGLQFLFEYFSETQRNKGNFPGRFSGRQFSNSRSEMNVSTLELGDSALYLCASSFRGQDSYEQYFGPGTRLTVT.

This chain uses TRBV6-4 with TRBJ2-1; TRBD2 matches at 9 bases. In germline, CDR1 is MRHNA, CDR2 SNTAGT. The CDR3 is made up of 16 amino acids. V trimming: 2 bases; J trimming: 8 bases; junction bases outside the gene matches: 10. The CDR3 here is CASSDGAGGGAHEQFF. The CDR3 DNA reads TGTGCCAGCAGTGACGGGGCTGGCGGGGGGGCCCATGAGCAGTTCTTC.

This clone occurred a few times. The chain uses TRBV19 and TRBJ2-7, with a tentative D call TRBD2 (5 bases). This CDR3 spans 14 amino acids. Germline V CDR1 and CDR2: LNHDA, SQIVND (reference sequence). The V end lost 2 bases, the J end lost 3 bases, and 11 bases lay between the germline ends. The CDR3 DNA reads TGTGCCAGTAGTATAACGGGGTGGGTCTACGAGCAGTACTTC. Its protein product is CASSITGWVYEQYF.

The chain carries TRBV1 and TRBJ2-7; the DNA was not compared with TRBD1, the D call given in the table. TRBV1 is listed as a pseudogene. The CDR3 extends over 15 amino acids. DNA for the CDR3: TGCACCAGCAGCCTAAGGGGGCAGGGATCCTACGAGCAGTACTTC. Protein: CTSSLRGQGSYEQYF.

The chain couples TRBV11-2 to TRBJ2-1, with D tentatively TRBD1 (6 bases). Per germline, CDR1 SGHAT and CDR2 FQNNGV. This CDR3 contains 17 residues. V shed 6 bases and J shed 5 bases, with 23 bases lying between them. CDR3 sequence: CASRYSPGQNYHNEQFF. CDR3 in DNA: TGTGCCAGCAGGTATAGCCCGGGACAAAATTATCACAATGAGCAGTTCTTC.

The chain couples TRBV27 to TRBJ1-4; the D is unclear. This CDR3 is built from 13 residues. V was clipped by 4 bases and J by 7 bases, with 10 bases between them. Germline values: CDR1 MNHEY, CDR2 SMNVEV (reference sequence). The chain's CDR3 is CASSSNGVEKLFF. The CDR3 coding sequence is TGTGCCAGCAGTTCGAACGGGGTTGAAAAACTGTTTTTT.